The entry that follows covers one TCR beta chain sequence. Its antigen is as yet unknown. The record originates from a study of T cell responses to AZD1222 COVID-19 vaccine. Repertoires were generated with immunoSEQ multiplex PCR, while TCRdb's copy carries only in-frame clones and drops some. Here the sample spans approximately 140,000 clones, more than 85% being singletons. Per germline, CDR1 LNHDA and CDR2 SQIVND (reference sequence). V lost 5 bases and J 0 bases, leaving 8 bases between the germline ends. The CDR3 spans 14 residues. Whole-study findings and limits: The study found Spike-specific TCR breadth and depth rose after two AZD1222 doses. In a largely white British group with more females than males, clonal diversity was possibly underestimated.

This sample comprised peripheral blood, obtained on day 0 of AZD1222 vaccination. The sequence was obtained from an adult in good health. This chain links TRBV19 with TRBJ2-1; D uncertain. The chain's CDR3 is CASSRASSYNEQFF. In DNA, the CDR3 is TGTGCCAGTAGTCGGGCGAGCTCCTACAATGAGCAGTTCTTC.